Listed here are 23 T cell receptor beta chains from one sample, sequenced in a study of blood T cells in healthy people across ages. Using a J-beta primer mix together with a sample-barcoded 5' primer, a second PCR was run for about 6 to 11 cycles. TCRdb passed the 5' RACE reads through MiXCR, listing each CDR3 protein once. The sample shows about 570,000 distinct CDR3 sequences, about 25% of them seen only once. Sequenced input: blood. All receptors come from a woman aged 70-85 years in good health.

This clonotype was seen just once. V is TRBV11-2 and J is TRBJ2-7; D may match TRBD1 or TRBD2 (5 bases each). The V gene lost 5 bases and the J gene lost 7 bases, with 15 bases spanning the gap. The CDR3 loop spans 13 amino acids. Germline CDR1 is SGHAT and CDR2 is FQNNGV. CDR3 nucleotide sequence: TGTGCCAGCAGCCCCGGGGCCCTCTTGGAGCAGTACTTC. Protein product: CASSPGALLEQYF.

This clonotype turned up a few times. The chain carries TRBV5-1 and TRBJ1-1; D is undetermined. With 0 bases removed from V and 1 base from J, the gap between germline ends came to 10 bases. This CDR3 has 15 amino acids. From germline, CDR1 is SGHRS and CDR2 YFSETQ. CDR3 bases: TGCGCCAGCAGCTTGGATGTGAGGGAGAACACTGAAGCTTTCTTT. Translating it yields CASSLDVRENTEAFF.

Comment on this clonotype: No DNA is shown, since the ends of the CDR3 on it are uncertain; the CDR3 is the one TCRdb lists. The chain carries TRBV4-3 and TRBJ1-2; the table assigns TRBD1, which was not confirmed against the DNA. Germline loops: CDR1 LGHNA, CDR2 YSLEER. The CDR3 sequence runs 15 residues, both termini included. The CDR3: CASSQARTGLYGCTF.

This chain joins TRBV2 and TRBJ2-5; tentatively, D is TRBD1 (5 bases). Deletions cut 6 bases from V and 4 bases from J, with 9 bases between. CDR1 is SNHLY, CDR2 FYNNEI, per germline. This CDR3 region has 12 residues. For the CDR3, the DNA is TGTGCCAGCAGGCCCAGGGCAGAGACCCAGTACTTC. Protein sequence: CASRPRAETQYF.

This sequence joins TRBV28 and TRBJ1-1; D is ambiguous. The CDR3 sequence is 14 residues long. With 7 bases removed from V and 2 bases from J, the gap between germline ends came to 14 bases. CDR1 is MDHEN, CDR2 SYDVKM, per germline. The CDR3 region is CASTPLNQNTEAFF. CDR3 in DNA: TGTGCCAGCACTCCCTTGAACCAAAACACTGAAGCTTTCTTT.

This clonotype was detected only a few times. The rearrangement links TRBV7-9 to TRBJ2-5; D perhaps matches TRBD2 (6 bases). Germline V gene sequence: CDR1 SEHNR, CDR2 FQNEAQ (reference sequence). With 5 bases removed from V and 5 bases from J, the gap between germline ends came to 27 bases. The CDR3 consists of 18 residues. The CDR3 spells CASSPPGVDSHDVETQYF. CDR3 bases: TGTGCCAGCAGCCCACCGGGGGTCGATTCCCACGATGTCGAGACCCAGTACTTC. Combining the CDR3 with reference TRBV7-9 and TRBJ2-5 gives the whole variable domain DTGVSQNPRHKITKRGQNVTFRCDPISEHNRLYWYRQTLGQGPEFLTYFQNEAQLEKSRLLSDRFSAERPKGSFSTLEIQRTEQGDSAMYLCASSPPGVDSHDVETQYFGPGTRLLVL.

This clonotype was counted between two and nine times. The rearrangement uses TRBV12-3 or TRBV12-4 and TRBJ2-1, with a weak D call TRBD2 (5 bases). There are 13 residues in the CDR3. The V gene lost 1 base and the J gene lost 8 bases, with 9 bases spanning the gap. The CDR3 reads CASSLDREDEQFF. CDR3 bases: TGTGCCAGCAGTTTAGATCGGGAAGATGAGCAGTTCTTC.

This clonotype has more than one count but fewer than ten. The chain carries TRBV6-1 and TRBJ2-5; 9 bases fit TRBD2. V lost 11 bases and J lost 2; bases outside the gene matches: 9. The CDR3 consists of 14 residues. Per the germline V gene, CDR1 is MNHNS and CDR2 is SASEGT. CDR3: CAGQDLAGQETQYF. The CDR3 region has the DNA TGTGCCGGCCAAGATCTAGCGGGGCAAGAGACCCAGTACTTC.

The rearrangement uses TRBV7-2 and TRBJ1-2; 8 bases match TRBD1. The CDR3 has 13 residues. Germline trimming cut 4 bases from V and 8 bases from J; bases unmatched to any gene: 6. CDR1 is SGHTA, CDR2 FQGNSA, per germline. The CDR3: CASSSTGGEGYTF. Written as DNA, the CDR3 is TGTGCCAGCAGCTCAACAGGGGGGGAAGGCTACACCTTC. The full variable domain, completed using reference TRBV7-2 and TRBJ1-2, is GAGVSQSPSNKVTEKGKDVELRCDPISGHTALYWYRQSLGQGLEFLIYFQGNSAPDKSGLPSDRFSAERTGGSVSTLTIQRTQQEDSAVYLCASSSTGGEGYTFGSGTRLTVV.

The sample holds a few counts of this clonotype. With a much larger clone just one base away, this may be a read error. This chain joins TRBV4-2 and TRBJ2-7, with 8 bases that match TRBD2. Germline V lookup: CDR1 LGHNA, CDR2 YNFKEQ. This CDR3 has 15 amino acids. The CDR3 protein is CAGSQDTSGTYEQYF. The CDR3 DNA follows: TGTGCCGGCAGCCAAGATACTAGCGGAACCTACGAGCAGTACTTC.

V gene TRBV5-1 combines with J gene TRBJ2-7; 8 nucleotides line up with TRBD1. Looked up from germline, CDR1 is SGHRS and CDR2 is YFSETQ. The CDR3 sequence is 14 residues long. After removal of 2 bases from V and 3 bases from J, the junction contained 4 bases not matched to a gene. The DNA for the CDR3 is TGCGCCAGCAGCTTAGACAGGGGAATCTACGAGCAGTACTTC. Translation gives CASSLDRGIYEQYF.

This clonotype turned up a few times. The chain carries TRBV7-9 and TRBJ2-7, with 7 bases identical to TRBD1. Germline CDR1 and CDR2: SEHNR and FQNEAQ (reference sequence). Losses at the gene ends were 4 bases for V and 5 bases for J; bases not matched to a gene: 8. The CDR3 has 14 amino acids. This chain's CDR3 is CASSSQGEANEQYF. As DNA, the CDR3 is TGTGCCAGCAGCTCCCAGGGGGAAGCCAACGAGCAGTACTTC.

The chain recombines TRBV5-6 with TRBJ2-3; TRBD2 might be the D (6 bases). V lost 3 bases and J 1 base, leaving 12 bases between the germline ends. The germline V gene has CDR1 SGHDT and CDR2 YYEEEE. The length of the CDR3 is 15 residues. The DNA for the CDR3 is TGTGCCAGCAGCTCCCCTAGCGAACGCACAGATACGCAGTATTTT. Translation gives CASSSPSERTDTQYF.

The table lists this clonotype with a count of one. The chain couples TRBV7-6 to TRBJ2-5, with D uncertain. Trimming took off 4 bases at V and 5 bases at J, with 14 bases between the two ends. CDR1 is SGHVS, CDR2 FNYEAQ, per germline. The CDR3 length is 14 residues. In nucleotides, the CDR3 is TGTGCCAGCAGCTCGACCCTCGACGGGGAGACCCAGTACTTC. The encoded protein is CASSSTLDGETQYF.

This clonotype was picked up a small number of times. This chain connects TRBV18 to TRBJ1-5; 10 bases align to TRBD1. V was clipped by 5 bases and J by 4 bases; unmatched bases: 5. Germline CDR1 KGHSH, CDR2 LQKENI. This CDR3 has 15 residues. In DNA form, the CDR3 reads TGTGCCAGCTCAGCGACAGGGGGCCAAAATCAGCCCCAGCATTTT. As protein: CASSATGGQNQPQHF.

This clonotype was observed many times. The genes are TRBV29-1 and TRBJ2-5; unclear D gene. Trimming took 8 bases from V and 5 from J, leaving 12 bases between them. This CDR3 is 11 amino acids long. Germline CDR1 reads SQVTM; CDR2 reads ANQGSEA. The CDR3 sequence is CSPLFGETQYF. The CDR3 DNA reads TGCAGCCCCCTTTTTGGGGAGACCCAGTACTTC.

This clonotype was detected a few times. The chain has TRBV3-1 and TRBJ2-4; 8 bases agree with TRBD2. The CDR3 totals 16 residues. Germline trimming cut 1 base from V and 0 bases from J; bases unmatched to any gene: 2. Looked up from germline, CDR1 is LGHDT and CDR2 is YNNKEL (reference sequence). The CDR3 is CASSQGLAIAKNIQYF. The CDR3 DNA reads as TGTGCCAGCAGCCAAGGACTAGCGATAGCCAAAAACATTCAGTACTTC.

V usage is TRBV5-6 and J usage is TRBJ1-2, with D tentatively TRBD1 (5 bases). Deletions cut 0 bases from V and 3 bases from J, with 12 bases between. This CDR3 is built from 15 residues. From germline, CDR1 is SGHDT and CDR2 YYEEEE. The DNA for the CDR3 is TGTGCCAGCAGCTTGGGCCCCGGGACGCACTATGGCTACACCTTC. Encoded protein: CASSLGPGTHYGYTF.

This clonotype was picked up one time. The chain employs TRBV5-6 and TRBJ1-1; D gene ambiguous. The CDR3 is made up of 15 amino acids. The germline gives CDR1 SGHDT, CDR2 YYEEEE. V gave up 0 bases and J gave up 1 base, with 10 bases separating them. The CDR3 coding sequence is TGTGCCAGCAGCTTGGTTGGGCGGCCGAACACTGAAGCTTTCTTT. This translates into CASSLVGRPNTEAFF.

The chain's CDR3 is CASSLSSGLSYEQYF. The CDR3 DNA reads as TGTGCCAGCAGCCTCTCCTCGGGACTGTCCTACGAGCAGTACTTC. The chain carries TRBV5-6 and TRBJ2-7; weak D call: TRBD2 (6 bases). The CDR3 contains 15 residues. V dropped 4 bases and J dropped 1 base, with 15 bases sitting between them. Germline V lookup: CDR1 SGHDT, CDR2 YYEEEE.

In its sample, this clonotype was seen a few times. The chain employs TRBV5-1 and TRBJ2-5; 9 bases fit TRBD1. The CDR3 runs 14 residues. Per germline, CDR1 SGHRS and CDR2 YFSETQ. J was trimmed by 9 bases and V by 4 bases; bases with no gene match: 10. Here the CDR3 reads CASSEGTGRMSQYF. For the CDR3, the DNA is TGCGCCAGCAGCGAAGGGACAGGGAGGATGTCCCAGTACTTC.

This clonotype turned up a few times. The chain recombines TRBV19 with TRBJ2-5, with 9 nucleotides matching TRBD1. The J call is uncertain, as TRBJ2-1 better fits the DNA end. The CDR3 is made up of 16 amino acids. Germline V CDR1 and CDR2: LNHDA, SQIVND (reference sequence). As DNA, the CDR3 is TGTGCCAGTAGTATAGTGGGGAGGACAGGGGTTGGGGAGCAGTTCTTC. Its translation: CASSIVGRTGVGEQFF.

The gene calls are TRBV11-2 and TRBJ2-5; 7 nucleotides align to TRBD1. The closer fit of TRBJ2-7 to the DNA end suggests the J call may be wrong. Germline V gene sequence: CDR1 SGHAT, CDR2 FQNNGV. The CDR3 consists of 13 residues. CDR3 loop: CASSTTGYYEQYF. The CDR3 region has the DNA TGTGCCAGCAGTACGACAGGGTACTACGAGCAGTACTTC.